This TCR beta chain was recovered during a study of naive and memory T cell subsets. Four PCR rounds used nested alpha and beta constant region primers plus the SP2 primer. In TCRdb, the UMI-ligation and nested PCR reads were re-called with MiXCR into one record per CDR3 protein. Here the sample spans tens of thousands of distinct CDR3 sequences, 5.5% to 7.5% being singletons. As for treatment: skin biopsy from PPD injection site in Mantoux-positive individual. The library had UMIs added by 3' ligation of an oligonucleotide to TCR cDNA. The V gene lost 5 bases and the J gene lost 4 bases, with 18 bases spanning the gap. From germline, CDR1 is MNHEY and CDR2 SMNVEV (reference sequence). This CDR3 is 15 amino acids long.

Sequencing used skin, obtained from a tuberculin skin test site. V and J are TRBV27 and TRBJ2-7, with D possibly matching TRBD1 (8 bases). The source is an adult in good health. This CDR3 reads CASSGRDRPFYEQYF. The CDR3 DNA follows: TGTGCCAGCAGTGGGAGGGACAGGCCATTTTACGAGCAGTACTTC.